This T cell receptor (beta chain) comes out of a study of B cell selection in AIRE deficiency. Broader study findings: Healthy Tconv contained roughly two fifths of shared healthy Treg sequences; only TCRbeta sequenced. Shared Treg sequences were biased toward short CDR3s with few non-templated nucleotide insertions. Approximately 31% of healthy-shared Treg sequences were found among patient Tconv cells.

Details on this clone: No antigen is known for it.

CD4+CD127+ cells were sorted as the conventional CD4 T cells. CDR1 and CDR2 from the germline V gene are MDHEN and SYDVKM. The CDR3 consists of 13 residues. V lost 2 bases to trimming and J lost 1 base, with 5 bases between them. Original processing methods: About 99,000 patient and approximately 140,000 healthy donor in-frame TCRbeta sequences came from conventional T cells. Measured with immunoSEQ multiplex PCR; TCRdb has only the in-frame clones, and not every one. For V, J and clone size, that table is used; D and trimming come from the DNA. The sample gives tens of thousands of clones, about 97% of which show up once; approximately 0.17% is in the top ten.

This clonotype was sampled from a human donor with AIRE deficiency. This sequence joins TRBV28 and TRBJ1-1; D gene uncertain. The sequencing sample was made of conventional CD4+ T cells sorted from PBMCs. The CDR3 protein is CASSLLANTEAFF. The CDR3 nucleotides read TGTGCCAGCAGTTTACTCGCGAACACTGAAGCTTTCTTT.